These T cell receptor beta chains were read from a single sample in a study of blood T cell repertoires in COVID-19. Generated by immunoSEQ multiplex PCR, the TCRdb table keeps only in-frame clones and is missing some. The table has 400,000 to 550,000 clones, 70% to 90% seen once. What was sequenced was PBMCs or T cells enriched from blood (not recorded which). These receptors were taken from a woman aged 18 to 35 with acute COVID-19. Both conserved end residues are part of each CDR3. The D gene is left open where the match is weak. Clone size is shown for a subset of rows, as once, few, many or a class of expanded clone.

D: TRBD2
size: -
V: TRBV6-5
J: TRBJ2-5
DNA: TGTGCCAGCAACCCGGGAGTTAGCGGGCAAGAGACCCAGTACTTC
CDR3: CASNPGVSGQETQYF

D: TRBD2
size: once
V: TRBV5-8
J: TRBJ2-3
DNA: TGTGCCAGCAGCTTGGGACTAGCGGGGGTTCCTGAAGGCGCCGGAGAGTATTTT
CDR3: CASSLGLAGVPEGAGEYF

D: TRBD2
size: -
V: TRBV12-5
J: TRBJ2-7
DNA: TGTGCTAGTGGTTCGGGGCTAGCGGGCGGGTCGTCCTACGAGCAGTACTTC
CDR3: CASGSGLAGGSSYEQYF

D: -
size: -
V: TRBV7-2
J: TRBJ1-2
DNA: TGTGCCAGCAGCTTAGTATCCCAGGGGGGCTACACCTTC
CDR3: CASSLVSQGGYTF

D: TRBD2
size: -
V: TRBV11-3
J: TRBJ2-7
DNA: TGTGCCAGCAGCCCGAGTAGCGGGAGTTACGAGCAGTACTTC
CDR3: CASSPSSGSYEQYF

D: TRBD1
size: -
V: TRBV10-3
J: TRBJ1-1
DNA: TGTGCCACTCATGCGGACAGGTTGAACACTGAAGCTTTCTTT
CDR3: CATHADRLNTEAFF

D: -
size: -
V: TRBV3-1/TRBV3-2
J: TRBJ2-5
DNA: TGTGCCAGCAGCCCTGGAGGGGGCCCAGAGACCCAGTACTTC
CDR3: CASSPGGGPETQYF

D: TRBD2
size: -
V: TRBV6-1
J: TRBJ2-5
DNA: TGTGCCAGCAGTCAAGCTAGCGGGAATAGGGGCCAGTACTTC
CDR3: CASSQASGNRGQYF

D: -
size: -
V: TRBV27
J: TRBJ2-7
DNA: TGTGCCAGCAGTTTATATACCGGGACACCTACCTACGAGCAGTACTTC
CDR3: CASSLYTGTPTYEQYF

D: -
size: -
V: TRBV7-3
J: TRBJ2-2
DNA: TGTGCCAGCAGCCCCATCCCCATGGCAGCCGGGGAGCTGTTTTTT
CDR3: CASSPIPMAAGELFF

D: -
size: -
V: TRBV9
J: TRBJ1-2
DNA: TGTGCCAGCAGCCCCCCTGGACAGCCATATAACTATGGCTACACCTTC
CDR3: CASSPPGQPYNYGYTF

D: -
size: once
V: TRBV10-2
J: TRBJ2-7
DNA: TGCGCCAGCATGTGGCGGAACGAGCAGTACTTC
CDR3: CASMWRNEQYF

D: -
size: -
V: TRBV5-1
J: TRBJ2-5
DNA: TGCGCCAGCAGCTTACAGGCCAACCAAGAGACCCAGTACTTC
CDR3: CASSLQANQETQYF

D: -
size: -
V: TRBV7-2
J: TRBJ1-5
DNA: TGTGCCAGCAGCTTAGCAACCCGGGGCAATCAGCCCCAGCATTTT
CDR3: CASSLATRGNQPQHF

D: TRBD1
size: -
V: TRBV9
J: TRBJ1-3
DNA: TGTGCCAGCAGCGCCCGAGGACAGGGATCTGGAAACACCATATATTTT
CDR3: CASSARGQGSGNTIYF

D: -
size: -
V: TRBV12-3/TRBV12-4
J: TRBJ2-3
DNA: TGTGCCAGCAGTAGGGGTAGCACAGATACGCAGTATTTT
CDR3: CASSRGSTDTQYF

D: -
size: -
V: TRBV15
J: TRBJ2-4
DNA: TGTGCCACCAGCGAGGACACTTCACCAGGTTCAGGGTACTTC
CDR3: CATSEDTSPGSGYF

D: TRBD2
size: -
V: TRBV20-1
J: TRBJ2-7
DNA: TGCAGTGCTAGTGGGCAGGGGACTAGCGAGCAGTACTTC
CDR3: CSASGQGTSEQYF

D: TRBD1
size: -
V: TRBV27
J: TRBJ2-4
DNA: TGTGCCAGCAGGCCAATCCTCCGGGACAGGGGGCCCAAAAACATTCAGTACTTC
CDR3: CASRPILRDRGPKNIQYF

D: TRBD1
size: -
V: TRBV24-1
J: TRBJ2-5
DNA: TGTGCCACCAGATCACAGGGGTGTGGAGTGACCCAGTACTTC
CDR3: CATRSQGCGVTQYF

D: -
size: -
V: TRBV21-1
J: TRBJ2-7
DNA: TGTGCCAGCAGCAAAGGGGGGGGCAGGTCGGGTGAGCAGTACTTC
CDR3: CASSKGGGRSGEQYF

D: TRBD1
size: -
V: TRBV5-6
J: TRBJ1-4
DNA: TGTGCCAGCAGCTCAGTACTCAGGGGGAAAACAACTAATGAAAAACTGTTTTTT
CDR3: CASSSVLRGKTTNEKLFF

D: -
size: few
V: TRBV5-5
J: TRBJ2-7
DNA: TGTGCCAGCAGCTTTTCCCGGGAACCCTACGAGCGGCAGTACTTC
CDR3: CASSFSREPYERQYF

D: -
size: many
V: TRBV24-1
J: TRBJ2-3
DNA: TGTGCCACCAGTGATTGGGACATGGATACGCAGTATTTT
CDR3: CATSDWDMDTQYF

D: -
size: -
V: TRBV28
J: TRBJ2-5
DNA: TGTGCCAGCAGTTTACAGGGGGGGACCCAGTACTTC
CDR3: CASSLQGGTQYF

D: -
size: -
V: TRBV24-1
J: TRBJ2-7
DNA: TGTGCCAAACCAGGGTTTCCGTCCTACGAGCAGTACTTC
CDR3: CAKPGFPSYEQYF

D: -
size: -
V: TRBV28
J: TRBJ2-1
DNA: TGTGCCACCACCTACAATGAGCAGTTCTTC
CDR3: CATTYNEQFF

D: TRBD1
size: once
V: TRBV2
J: TRBJ1-1
DNA: TGTGCCAGCAGTTACAGGGGAAGTACTGAAGCTTTCTTT
CDR3: CASSYRGSTEAFF

D: -
size: -
V: TRBV4-1
J: TRBJ1-5
DNA: TGCGCCAGCAGCCCCTCACAGGGCGGTGGCAATCAGCCCCAGCATTTT
CDR3: CASSPSQGGGNQPQHF

D: -
size: few
V: TRBV11-1
J: TRBJ1-1
DNA: TGTGCCAGCGGTAGGGGCGGTGAAGCTTTCTTT
CDR3: CASGRGGEAFF

D: -
size: -
V: TRBV4-1
J: TRBJ1-4
DNA: TGCGCCAGCAGCCGGACGGGAGGGTCGGGTGAAAAACTGTTTTTT
CDR3: CASSRTGGSGEKLFF

D: TRBD2
size: -
V: TRBV5-6
J: TRBJ2-3
DNA: TGTGCCAGCACCCCCGCCGGGGTAGCGGGTGCCACAGATACGCAGTATTTT
CDR3: CASTPAGVAGATDTQYF

D: -
size: -
V: TRBV10-1
J: TRBJ2-7
DNA: TGCGCCAGCAGCCTCGGGAACCACTACGAGCAGTACTTC
CDR3: CASSLGNHYEQYF

D: -
size: -
V: TRBV28
J: TRBJ2-1
DNA: TGTGCCAGCAGCAGACAAGGCGTTCAGTTCTTC
CDR3: CASSRQGVQFF

D: TRBD2
size: -
V: TRBV10-3
J: TRBJ2-7
DNA: TGTGCCATCAGTGGGACTAGCGGGAGGGCGTACGAGCAGTACTTC
CDR3: CAISGTSGRAYEQYF

D: TRBD2
size: -
V: TRBV6-2/TRBV6-3
J: TRBJ2-1
DNA: TGTGCCAGCAGTTACTCGGGACTAGCGGGAGATATGTACAATGAGCAGTTCTTC
CDR3: CASSYSGLAGDMYNEQFF

D: TRBD2
size: -
V: TRBV27
J: TRBJ2-5
DNA: TGTGCCAGCAGTTGGACTAGCGGTTCCCAAGAGACCCAGTACTTC
CDR3: CASSWTSGSQETQYF

D: -
size: -
V: TRBV9
J: TRBJ2-6
DNA: TGTGCCAGCAGCGTGACAGGATCGACTGGGGCCAACGTCCTGACTTTC
CDR3: CASSVTGSTGANVLTF

D: -
size: -
V: TRBV21-1
J: TRBJ1-1
DNA: TGTGCCAGCAGCAAAGAAGGGGACACTGAAGCTTTCTTT
CDR3: CASSKEGDTEAFF

D: -
size: once
V: TRBV2
J: TRBJ2-5
DNA: TGTGCCAGCAGCCGACAGAGACGAGAAGAGACCCAGTACTTC
CDR3: CASSRQRREETQYF

D: -
size: once
V: TRBV6-5
J: TRBJ1-5
DNA: TGTGCCAGCAGTTACTCAGGGGCAGGTCAGCCCCAGCATTTT
CDR3: CASSYSGAGQPQHF

D: TRBD1
size: once
V: TRBV4-3
J: TRBJ2-2
DNA: TGCGCCAGCAGCCAGCGACAGGGAAGCACCGGGGAGCTGTTTTTT
CDR3: CASSQRQGSTGELFF